Following are 21 T cell receptor beta chains from one sample sequenced in a study of blood T cell repertoires in COVID-19. Clones were sequenced by immunoSEQ multiplex PCR, and TCRdb holds only the in-frame ones, with some missing. Of some 260,000 clones in the sample, 70% to 90% were seen once. Sequenced: peripheral blood. These receptors came from a man between 18 and 29 years old with active or convalescent COVID-19.

The V call is TRBV6-6, the J call TRBJ2-2, with D possibly TRBD2 on 6 matching bases. The V end lost 0 bases, the J end lost 6 bases, and 14 bases lay between the germline ends. The CDR3 loop spans 16 amino acids. From germline, CDR1 is MNHNY and CDR2 SVGAGI (reference sequence). The chain's CDR3 is CASSYSGDSGAGELFF. The CDR3, as DNA: TGTGCCAGCAGTTACTCCGGGGACTCGGGGGCCGGGGAGCTGTTTTTT.

This clone was seen only once. J is TRBJ2-5 and V is TRBV9, with 7 bases identical to TRBD2. The CDR3 covers 16 residues. CDR1 is SGDLS, CDR2 YYNGEE, per germline. V lost 1 base and J lost 4; bases outside the gene matches: 10. The CDR3 DNA reads as TGTGCCAGCAGCGTAAGCGGGATGGGGCGGGGAGAGACCCAGTACTTC. Its translation is CASSVSGMGRGETQYF. The full variable domain, in which reference TRBV9 and TRBJ2-5 provide the parts outside the CDR3, is DSGVTQTPKHLITATGQRVTLRCSPRSGDLSVYWYQQSLDQGLQFLIQYYNGEERAKGNILERFSAQQFPDLHSELNLSSLELGDSALYFCASSVSGMGRGETQYFGPGTRLLVL.

This clone occurred once. The V and J genes are TRBV27 and TRBJ2-1; 14 nucleotides line up with TRBD2. The CDR3 has 14 amino acids. The germline CDR1 and CDR2 sequences are MNHEY and SMNVEV (reference sequence). J lost 8 bases, V lost 10 bases, and 7 bases had no gene match. CDR3 amino acids: CATLGTSGSYEQFF. The CDR3, as DNA: TGTGCCACCCTAGGGACTAGCGGGAGTTATGAGCAGTTCTTC.

On this clone: The sample contains more than one DNA sequence encoding this CDR3. This chain connects TRBV7-2 to TRBJ1-1; unclear D gene. The CDR3 covers 13 residues. Germline V gene lookup returns CDR1 SGHTA and CDR2 FQGNSA. V lost 4 bases and J 0 bases, leaving 6 bases between the germline ends. CDR3 sequence: CASSSQMNTEAFF. CDR3 bases: TGTGCCAGCAGCTCCCAGATGAACACTGAAGCTTTCTTT. Complete variable domain (other parts from reference TRBV7-2 and TRBJ1-1): GAGVSQSPSNKVTEKGKDVELRCDPISGHTALYWYRQSLGQGLEFLIYFQGNSAPDKSGLPSDRFSAERTGGSVSTLTIQRTQQEDSAVYLCASSSQMNTEAFFGQGTRLTVV.

This chain joins TRBV5-4 and TRBJ1-6, with a weak D call TRBD1 (6 bases). V dropped 3 bases and J dropped 7 bases, with 8 bases sitting between them. This CDR3 is built from 13 residues. Germline CDR1 reads SGHNT; CDR2 reads YYREEE (reference sequence). The CDR3: CASSSDSNSPLHF. Here the CDR3 DNA reads TGTGCCAGCAGCTCGGACAGCAATTCACCCCTCCACTTT.

This clone was recorded a few times. CDR3 nucleotides: TGTGCCAGCAGCTTAGGTCCGGACTTTGGAAACACCATATATTTT. Amino acid sequence: CASSLGPDFGNTIYF. The chain carries TRBV7-3 and TRBJ1-3; D remains ambiguous. This CDR3 spans 15 amino acids. Germline V gene sequence: CDR1 SGHTA, CDR2 FQGTGA. Trimming pared 2 bases from V and 3 bases from J, leaving 11 bases between.

This sequence joins TRBV5-6 and TRBJ2-1; D may be TRBD2 (7 bases). The CDR3 covers 16 residues. The ends were cut back, 0 bases at V and 7 bases at J, with 17 bases in the middle. Germline CDR1 reads SGHDT; CDR2 reads YYEEEE. The CDR3 loop reads CASSLVGREGTNEQFF. As DNA, the CDR3 is TGTGCCAGCAGCTTGGTTGGCAGGGAGGGGACAAATGAGCAGTTCTTC.

The CDR3 region has the DNA TGTGCCAGTAGTATAGTGTCTTTGGGGAGGATGAATGAAAAACTGTTTTTT. This encodes CASSIVSLGRMNEKLFF. The rearrangement links TRBV19 to TRBJ1-4; D is ambiguous. Looked up from germline, CDR1 is LNHDA and CDR2 is SQIVND (reference sequence). This CDR3 is 17 amino acids long. The V end was cut by 1 base, the J end by 5 bases, with 17 bases between.

The J gene is TRBJ2-1, the V gene TRBV5-4; maybe TRBD2 (7 bases). The germline CDR1 and CDR2 sequences are SGHNT and YYREEE (reference sequence). Trimming stripped 4 bases from V and 9 bases from J, with 17 bases between. The length of the CDR3 is 14 residues. For the CDR3, the DNA is TGTGCCAGCAGCCTAGGGGGGGAGGGAACTGAGCAGTTCTTC. Its protein product is CASSLGGEGTEQFF.

In its sample, this clone was seen once. The chain employs TRBV2 and TRBJ1-2; 9 bases fit TRBD1. The germline CDR1 and CDR2 sequences are SNHLY and FYNNEI. The ends lost 6 bases at V and 4 bases at J; junction bases unmatched: 9. The CDR3 extends over 15 amino acids. CDR3 region: CASRYRDREFYGYTF. The CDR3 bases are TGTGCCAGCAGATACAGGGACAGGGAGTTCTATGGCTACACCTTC.

The genes are TRBV7-9 and TRBJ1-2; TRBD1 matches 10 bases. The germline V gene has CDR1 SEHNR and CDR2 FQNEAQ (reference sequence). V lost 7 bases, J lost 4 bases, and 9 bases stayed unmatched. This CDR3 spans 15 amino acids. For the CDR3, the DNA is TGTGCCAGCAACCGGGACAGGGGATTAGGCTATGGCTACACCTTC. Encoded protein: CASNRDRGLGYGYTF.

This clone was observed many times. The chain uses TRBV2 and TRBJ2-7; 9 nucleotides match TRBD2. Trimming removed 6 bases from V and 7 bases from J; junction bases left unmatched: 16. Germline V gene sequence: CDR1 SNHLY, CDR2 FYNNEI. CDR3 length equals 16 residues. The CDR3 spells CASSPWGPSGIQEQYF. The CDR3 DNA sequence: TGTGCCAGCAGCCCGTGGGGGCCTAGCGGGATCCAGGAGCAGTACTTC.

The chain is built from TRBV19 and TRBJ1-2; D is uncertain. This CDR3 contains 16 residues. CDR1 is LNHDA, CDR2 SQIVND, per germline (reference sequence). Trimming shortened V by 3 bases and J by 4 bases, and 18 bases separated the two germline ends. The CDR3 sequence: CASSMTGGKTPYGYTF. For the CDR3, the DNA is TGTGCCAGTAGTATGACCGGCGGTAAAACCCCCTATGGCTACACCTTC.

CDR3 sequence (DNA): TGTGCCAGTAGGATACAGGGGGCCGGAGATACGCAGTATTTT. It is translated as CASRIQGAGDTQYF. The V gene is TRBV19, the J gene TRBJ2-3, with 9 bases matching TRBD1. From germline, CDR1 is LNHDA and CDR2 SQIVND (reference sequence). V was clipped by 6 bases and J by 5 bases; unmatched bases: 6. The CDR3 has 14 amino acids.

The chain carries TRBV2 and TRBJ2-7, with 7 positions matching TRBD1. The CDR3 covers 13 residues. Germline CDR1 is SNHLY and CDR2 is FYNNEI. V shed 8 bases and J 2 bases; nucleotides not matched to a gene: 6. The CDR3 coding sequence is TGTGCCAGCGGACAGGACGGGACCTACGAGCAGTACTTC. The encoded protein is CASGQDGTYEQYF.

The genes are TRBV6-2 or TRBV6-3 and TRBJ2-7; TRBD2 agrees at 11 bases. Germline CDR1 is MNHEY and CDR2 is SVGEGT. CDR3 length: 15 residues. Trimming at V came to 6 bases and at J to 2 bases, leaving 6 bases not matched to a gene. This CDR3 is CASSPLAGGPYEQYF. The CDR3 coding sequence is TGTGCCAGCAGCCCCCTAGCGGGGGGACCCTACGAGCAGTACTTC.

The J gene is TRBJ1-2, the V gene TRBV5-4; D is possibly TRBD1 (6 bases). This CDR3 has 13 residues. V was clipped by 4 bases and J by 5 bases, with 12 bases between them. Germline CDR1 SGHNT, CDR2 YYREEE (reference sequence). CDR3: CASSLTGLYGYTF. The CDR3 DNA sequence: TGTGCCAGCAGCCTGACAGGACTGTATGGCTACACCTTC.

In its sample, this clone was seen a few times. This chain uses TRBV10-2 with TRBJ1-5; possibly TRBD1 for D (6 bases). Trimming cost V 6 bases and J 10 bases, with 25 bases left between them. The CDR3 covers 16 residues. Germline assignment: CDR1 WSHSY and CDR2 SAAADI. The CDR3: CASRAPGTQRSSPQHF. The CDR3, as DNA: TGCGCCAGCAGAGCTCCCGGGACACAGCGTTCTTCCCCCCAGCATTTT.

The V call is TRBV6-6, the J call TRBJ2-7; no reliable D call. CDR1 and CDR2 from the germline V gene are MNHNY and SVGAGI (reference sequence). V was trimmed by 6 bases and J by 3 bases, leaving 15 bases between them. The CDR3 is 14 residues long. The CDR3 sequence is CASSPNRVNYEQYF. Written as DNA, the CDR3 is TGTGCCAGCAGCCCCAATAGAGTAAACTACGAGCAGTACTTC.

The chain carries TRBV11-2 and TRBJ2-7, with 8 bases fitting TRBD2. The germline gives CDR1 SGHAT, CDR2 FQNNGV. With V trimmed by 5 bases and J by 4 bases, 7 bases remained unmatched. The CDR3 is 14 residues long. CDR3 sequence (DNA): TGTGCCAGCAGCCTCGGGGGGGCTGTATACGAGCAGTACTTC. Encoded protein: CASSLGGAVYEQYF.

The chain recombines TRBV9 with TRBJ2-1; 7 bases fit TRBD2. The ends lost 4 bases at V and 4 bases at J; junction bases unmatched: 8. CDR1 and CDR2 (germline): SGDLS, YYNGEE. The CDR3 totals 15 residues. In nucleotides, the CDR3 is TGTGCCAGCAGCCCCCCGGGGGAGGGTTACAATGAGCAGTTCTTC. Its protein product is CASSPPGEGYNEQFF.